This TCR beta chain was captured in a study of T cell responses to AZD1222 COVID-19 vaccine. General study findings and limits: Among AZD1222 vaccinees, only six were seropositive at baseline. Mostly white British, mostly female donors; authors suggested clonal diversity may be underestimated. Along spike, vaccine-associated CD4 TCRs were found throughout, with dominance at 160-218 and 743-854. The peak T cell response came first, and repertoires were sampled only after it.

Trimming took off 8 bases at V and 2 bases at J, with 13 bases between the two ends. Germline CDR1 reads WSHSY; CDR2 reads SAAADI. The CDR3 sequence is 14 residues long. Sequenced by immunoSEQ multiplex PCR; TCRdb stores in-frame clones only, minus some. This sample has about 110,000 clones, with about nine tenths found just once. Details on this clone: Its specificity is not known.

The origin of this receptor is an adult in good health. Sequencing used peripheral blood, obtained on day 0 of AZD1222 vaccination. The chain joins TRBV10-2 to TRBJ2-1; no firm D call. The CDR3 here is CASFAGNPYNEQFF. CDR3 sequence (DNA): TGCGCCAGCTTTGCCGGTAATCCCTACAATGAGCAGTTCTTC.